This T cell receptor beta chain was sequenced for a study of beta chain features in type 1 diabetes (dated by TCRdb to about 2018). Describing the broader study: Mean age, gender distribution, total cell number and subset yield were not different between patients and healthy donors. Regulatory and stem cell-like memory subsets were obtained from only 8 patients and about 8 healthy donors, while naive and central memory subsets were obtained from all 30 or so donors. In the study, TCRB repertoires of sorted circulating CD4+ T cell subsets from recently diagnosed type 1 diabetes patients were compared with those of matched healthy donors. A total of over 90,000,000 sorted cells were examined across all samples, and a strong correlation was observed between cell number per subset and RNA yield.

For CDR1 and CDR2, the germline V gene lists KGHSH and LQKENI. At the junction V is shortened by 1 base and J by 5 bases; bases outside the gene matches: 5. Including cysteine and phenylalanine, the CDR3 has 15 amino acids. The read is trimmed to its CDR3 DNA, 45 bases read in frame from base 1. The entire isolated RNA was reverse transcribed using the High Capacity cDNA Reverse Transcription Kit, and thus expressed TCRB transcripts were sequenced. Deep immunoSEQ sequencing was performed on naive, central memory and regulatory T cell samples, with an average of about 3.57 million total reads per sample. After sorted cells were lysed in RLT buffer, RNA was extracted with DNase-treated RNeasy Micro or Mini kits, with the choice depending on cell number. Each cell subset was processed separately to prevent cross-contamination, with patient and healthy donor samples processed together. TCRB sequences were amplified from cDNA with the immunoSEQ multiplex PCR, producing 87-bp fragments spanning the CDR3 region. Sequencing of the amplicons was performed on the Illumina HiSeq platform. In the paper's pipeline: PCR bias was computationally corrected using synthetic template baselines, reads within Hamming distance 2 were collapsed, and singletons that could not be merged were discarded. Reads were aligned to IMGT to assign V, D and J genes, CDR3 length, and insertions or deletions at six rearrangement sites. Within each subset, clonotype counts were normalized to sorted cell number, after which true diversity and Gini coefficients were computed with the tcR R package. The overlap coefficient, calculated on TCRB nucleotide sequences, was used to measure repertoire sharing. Out-of-frame TCRB sequences from naive cells were analyzed as a proxy for the pre-selection repertoire. The immuneACCESS repertoire file appears here via TCRdb, limited to in-frame rearrangements. These files lack a portion of the clones; in checked studies, under half of the deficit traces to unresolved V genes, and the cause of the others is not known. V, J and clone size derive from that table, while D and trimming were established from the DNA sequence. The sample table records around 690,000 clones; 12% of these occur just once. The ten top clones hold about 0.11% of the sample.

A single peripheral blood draw of around 120 mL on average was collected from each donor into heparinised tubes. Using a panel that included CD45RO, CCR7, CD25, CD127, CD95 and CD27, naive, central memory, regulatory and stem cell-like memory CD4+ T cells were sorted on a BD FACSAria II. A purity above 95% was achieved for all sorted populations. Right away, PBMCs were isolated by Lymphoprep density gradient centrifugation and were stained directly, with no culture step. To minimize batch effects, samples were stained and sorted in pairs, one healthy donor with one patient per experiment. Beyond this particular receptor, the publication reports: At VDJ recombination sites, type 1 diabetes patients had fewer insertions and more deleted nucleotides, which implies abnormalities in thymic rearrangement. Type 1 diabetes patients showed a moderate but significant shortening of TCRB CDR3 length in all four CD4+ subsets. Because small numbers of individuals were included in the HLA sub-analyses, any influence of HLA type on TCRB rearrangement was left unresolved. Because cDNA was sequenced instead of genomic DNA, highly expressing activated cells could be over-represented, though the groups showed no difference in activation or CD3 levels. Naive, central memory and regulatory TCRB repertoires appeared to be more alike among patients than among healthy donors. Shorter templates might be favored by PCR, yet because patient and control samples were amplified and corrected together, any such skew would affect both groups equally.

This clone was found a few times. There is no known antigen for this receptor. No much larger clone is present one base from it, and per-base qualities are unavailable. The chain employs TRBV18 and TRBJ2-3, with 8 bases in between that match TRBD1. The receptor was derived from a young man with type 1 diabetes. The sample comprised naive CD4+ T cells from blood. In light of the paper, this sample's cell subset or site label describes: true naive CD4+ T cells. The DNA reads TGTGCCAGCTCACCACGCGCAGGGGGCGAAGATACGCAGTATTTT. It codes for CASSPRAGGEDTQYF.